These 20 T cell receptor beta chains share one sample of origin, sequenced in a study of T cells in narcolepsy. Libraries were prepared by immunoSEQ multiplex PCR; TCRdb keeps only in-frame clonotypes and omits some of them. The sample lists fewer than 40,000 clones, about four fifths occurring once. Sequenced material: memory (CD45RA-) CD4+ T cells from blood. The receptors originated from a human donor in good health.

The genes are TRBV7-8 and TRBJ1-1; D is undetermined. The germline V gene encodes CDR1 SGHVS and CDR2 FQNEAQ. CDR3 length: 13 amino acids. The ends were cut back, 6 bases at V and 2 bases at J, with 10 bases in the middle. As DNA, the CDR3 is TGTGCCAGCAGACTTTCGCTTAACACTGAAGCTTTCTTT. Protein sequence: CASRLSLNTEAFF.

This chain connects TRBV4-2 to TRBJ2-7, with D possibly TRBD2 on 6 matching bases. The CDR3 consists of 17 residues. Germline CDR1 LGHNA, CDR2 YNFKEQ. V lost 3 bases to trimming and J lost 0 bases, with 18 bases between them. CDR3 sequence (DNA): TGTGCCAGCAGCCAGATCGTAAGCGGGTCTAGCTCCTACGAGCAGTACTTC. Translated: CASSQIVSGSSSYEQYF.

V and J are TRBV19 and TRBJ2-7, with TRBD1 matching 8 bases. This CDR3 spans 14 amino acids. Germline V gene sequence: CDR1 LNHDA, CDR2 SQIVND (reference sequence). Losses at the gene ends were 5 bases for V and 5 bases for J; bases not matched to a gene: 8. This CDR3 reads CASSLIDRGNEQYF. The CDR3 nucleotides read TGTGCCAGTAGTCTTATCGACAGGGGCAACGAGCAGTACTTC. Supplemented by reference TRBV19 and TRBJ2-7, the full variable domain reads DGGITQSPKYLFRKEGQNVTLSCEQNLNHDAMYWYRQDPGQGLRLIYYSQIVNDFQKGDIAEGYSVSREKKESFPLTVTSAQKNPTAFYLCASSLIDRGNEQYFGPGTRLTVT.

The chain joins TRBV18 to TRBJ2-1; no definite D call. Germline V lookup: CDR1 KGHSH, CDR2 LQKENI. V lost 1 base and J lost 6, with 7 bases in between. This CDR3 has 13 residues. The CDR3 DNA reads TGTGCCAGCTCACCACGACGTTCCAATGAGCAGTTCTTC. Its translation: CASSPRRSNEQFF.

This chain uses TRBV29-1 with TRBJ2-1, with 12 bases matching TRBD2. CDR1 and CDR2 (germline): SQVTM, ANQGSEA. After removal of 4 bases from V and 5 bases from J, the junction contained 6 bases not matched to a gene. The CDR3 is made up of 15 amino acids. Written as DNA, the CDR3 is TGCAGCGTTGCCCCTAGCGGGAGGGGAAACAATGAGCAGTTCTTC. It yields the protein CSVAPSGRGNNEQFF.

The rearrangement links TRBV14 to TRBJ2-7; 10 bases are shared with TRBD1. V lost 3 bases and J lost 4; bases outside the gene matches: 9. From germline, CDR1 is SGHDN and CDR2 FVKESK. The CDR3 has 16 residues. CDR3 nucleotides: TGTGCCAGCAGCCAGATCCGGGACAGGGGCAGTTACGAGCAGTACTTC. Its translation is CASSQIRDRGSYEQYF.

Comments on this clone: At one end the junction does not follow the germline gene, possibly because of a read error. The chain uses TRBV4-2 and TRBJ2-7; tentative D call: TRBD1 (6 bases). The germline CDR1 and CDR2 sequences are LGHNA and YNFKEQ. The CDR3 runs 14 residues. The CDR3 reads CASSLDRLRGAPVF. The CDR3 nucleotides read TGTGCCAGCAGCCTTGACCGACTCAGGGGCGCCCCCGTATTC.

CDR3: CASLLAGDEQYF. The CDR3 DNA reads TGTGCCAGCCTTTTAGCGGGGGACGAGCAGTACTTC. This chain uses TRBV2 with TRBJ2-7, with 9 bases aligning to TRBD2. Germline V gives CDR1 SNHLY, CDR2 FYNNEI. V lost 8 bases and J lost 5; bases outside the gene matches: 4. The CDR3 is made up of 12 amino acids. The full variable domain, with the rest looked up from reference TRBV2 and TRBJ2-7, is EPEVTQTPSHQVTQMGQEVILRCVPISNHLYFYWYRQILGQKVEFLVSFYNNEISEKSEIFDDQFSVERPDGSNFTLKIRSTKLEDSAMYFCASLLAGDEQYFGPGTRLTVT.

This chain uses TRBV30 with TRBJ1-1; D might be TRBD1 (6 bases). The CDR3 is 15 residues long. Germline V lookup: CDR1 GTSNPN, CDR2 SVGIG (reference sequence). V dropped 3 bases and J dropped 4 bases, with 18 bases sitting between them. The CDR3 sequence is CAWRGANRIGTEAFF. The CDR3 coding sequence is TGTGCCTGGAGGGGGGCTAACAGGATTGGCACTGAAGCTTTCTTT.

This chain connects TRBV11-2 to TRBJ2-1, with D perhaps being TRBD1 or TRBD2 (6 bases each). The CDR3 extends over 13 amino acids. Germline V gene lookup returns CDR1 SGHAT and CDR2 FQNNGV. V dropped 6 bases and J dropped 7 bases, with 13 bases sitting between them. The CDR3 DNA sequence: TGTGCCAGCAGAGGGGGAGGTTGGAATGAGCAGTTCTTC. Protein product: CASRGGGWNEQFF.

The chain recombines TRBV29-1 with TRBJ2-5, with 7 bases matching TRBD1. This CDR3 comprises 16 residues. Looked up from germline, CDR1 is SQVTM and CDR2 is ANQGSEA. V was clipped by 2 bases and J by 5 bases; unmatched bases: 14. CDR3 sequence (DNA): TGCAGCGTTGAACATCGGACGACAGGGAAGTCTGAGACCCAGTACTTC. It encodes CSVEHRTTGKSETQYF.

The CDR3 region has the DNA TGCGCCAGCAGTGAGTGGGGGGGGGAAGCTAACTATGGCTACACCTTC. It codes for CASSEWGGEANYGYTF. This chain connects TRBV10-2 to TRBJ1-2; TRBD1 is a possible D gene (5 bases). The CDR3 totals 16 residues. The germline gives CDR1 WSHSY, CDR2 SAAADI. Trimming took 1 base from V and 0 from J, leaving 12 bases between them.

The chain combines TRBV15 with TRBJ1-6, with 8 bases fitting TRBD1. Per germline, CDR1 LNHNV and CDR2 YYDKDF (reference sequence). The length of the CDR3 is 17 residues. The V segment lost 4 bases and the J segment 10 bases; nucleotides outside the gene matches: 15. This CDR3 reads CATSIRLTGTGESPLHF. The CDR3 DNA is TGTGCCACCAGCATCAGATTAACGGGGACAGGCGAGTCACCCCTCCACTTT.

The rearrangement uses TRBV5-1 and TRBJ1-3; D is ambiguous. The CDR3 runs to 14 residues. V lost 0 bases and J 1 base, leaving 5 bases between the germline ends. Germline loops: CDR1 SGHRS, CDR2 YFSETQ. The CDR3 coding sequence is TGCGCCAGCAGCTTGGGGTGGTCTGGAAACACCATATATTTT. As protein: CASSLGWSGNTIYF.

Only a few counts were recorded for this clone. This chain links TRBV14 with TRBJ2-7; D remains unclear. Germline CDR1 is SGHDN and CDR2 is FVKESK. V shed 1 base and J shed 1 base, with 11 bases lying between them. The CDR3 spans 15 residues. CDR3 in DNA: TGTGCCAGCAGCCAAGCAGTTGTCGGTTCCTACGAGCAGTACTTC. Amino acids: CASSQAVVGSYEQYF. Together with reference TRBV14 and TRBJ2-7, the CDR3 gives the full variable domain: EAGVTQFPSHSVIEKGQTVTLRCDPISGHDNLYWYRRVMGKEIKFLLHFVKESKQDESGMPNNRFLAERTGGTYSTLKVQPAELEDSGVYFCASSQAVVGSYEQYFGPGTRLTVT.

The chain joins TRBV6-1 to TRBJ2-7, with a tentative D call TRBD2 (6 bases). This CDR3 spans 13 amino acids. Germline values: CDR1 MNHNS, CDR2 SASEGT. V was cut by 6 bases and J by 7 bases, with 16 bases left in between. CDR3 residues: CASSLPPAGEQYF. The CDR3 nucleotides are TGTGCCAGCAGCCTACCCCCCGCGGGGGAGCAGTACTTC.

The rearrangement uses TRBV2 and TRBJ1-6, with D possibly TRBD1 on 5 matching bases. Trimming took 7 bases from V and 8 from J, leaving 15 bases between them. The V gene's germline CDR1 is SNHLY and CDR2 FYNNEI. CDR3 length: 14 amino acids. For the CDR3, the DNA is TGTGCCAGCACTCCCGCAGGGCTGGATTCACCCCTCCACTTT. Translating it yields CASTPAGLDSPLHF.

The chain combines TRBV29-1 with TRBJ1-2; tentative D call: TRBD1 (5 bases). CDR3 length equals 13 residues. Trimming removed 8 bases at V and 7 bases at J, with 20 bases between. CDR1 is SQVTM, CDR2 ANQGSEA, per germline. CDR3 amino acids: CSFGEGLGVGYTF. In DNA, the CDR3 is TGCAGCTTTGGAGAGGGGCTAGGAGTTGGCTACACCTTC.

This clone appeared a few times. The gene calls are TRBV7-2 and TRBJ1-1; D ambiguous. CDR1 SGHTA and CDR2 FQGNSA come from the germline V gene. This CDR3 contains 13 residues. The V end was cut by 5 bases, the J end by 3 bases, with 10 bases between. The CDR3 loop is CASSREFDTEAFF. The CDR3 bases are TGTGCCAGCAGCCGGGAGTTTGACACTGAAGCTTTCTTT.

Notes on this clone: Because the CDR3's place on the DNA is in doubt, the DNA is left out and the CDR3 is given as listed by TCRdb. This CDR3 is CASSTSITYGYTF. The chain employs TRBV6-5 and TRBJ1-2. CDR1 and CDR2 from the germline V gene are MNHEY and SVGAGI. The CDR3 length equals 13 residues, ends included.